Given below is one T cell receptor (beta chain) in context. Its antigen is still unknown. No clone much larger than this one lies a single base away; base qualities are absent. The sample's treatment or condition label, decoded: allogeneic hematopoietic cell transplantation with graft depleted of TCRalphabeta T cells and CD19 B cells. The children who served as transplant recipients had been given grafts of TCRalphabeta/CD19-depleted allogeneic hematopoietic cells. These data are taken from a study of T-cell reconstitution after alpha-beta-depleted transplantation in children (dated by TCRdb to 2016 to 2017). With respect to the entire study: The study quantitatively tracked T-cell immune reconstitution after TCRalphabeta/CD19-depleted allogeneic hematopoietic cell transplantation in children using TCR repertoire profiling.

From the cysteine up to the phenylalanine, the CDR3 has a length of 14 residues. Only the CDR3 portion is preserved as DNA: 42 bases, with reading frame beginning at the first base. Trimming at the junction amounts to 6 bases on V and 7 bases on J, and the germline ends lie 17 bases apart. The method was PCR. Reads for this sample came from an Illumina HiSeq 2500. Molecular barcoding was employed in the preparation of TCR libraries, with unique molecular identifiers being used to normalize TCRbeta repertoire quantification. Clones were called with MiXCR by TCRdb after fastp trimmed the public reads at Q25, and only in-frame beta chains were retained. Under each unique CDR3 protein, matching rows form one entry showing the most common genes and DNA. In this sample the table shows roughly 98,000 distinct CDR3 sequences, about 14% of which occur a single time. The ten top clones hold roughly 21% of the sample.

What the research found in general, with its limitations: In some patients, high TCRbeta diversity at day 60 was attributed to recipient T cells and intrathymic progenitors that had survived conditioning. Over the following months the frequencies of hyperexpanded clones went down, and after one year T-cell counts and TCRbeta diversity were mostly credited to newly produced T cells. About two months after transplant, the apparently early recovery of alphabetaT-cell counts reportedly depended on just several hundred clones that had expanded rapidly and came from non-depleted graft cells.

The receptor was derived from a male patient between 2 and 10 years old who had a stem cell transplant for acute lymphoblastic leukemia, so the T cells may come from the graft donor. Recombination joined TRBV12-3 or TRBV12-4 with TRBJ2-3; the best D guess is TRBD2, with 6 bases matching. Material: PBMCs, mostly from graft donor cells, obtained 180 days after TCRalphabeta/CD19-depleted stem cell transplant. The CDR3 here reads CASSTTSSPYTQYF. The DNA reads as follows: TGTGCCAGCAGCACGACTAGTTCGCCGTATACGCAGTATTTT.